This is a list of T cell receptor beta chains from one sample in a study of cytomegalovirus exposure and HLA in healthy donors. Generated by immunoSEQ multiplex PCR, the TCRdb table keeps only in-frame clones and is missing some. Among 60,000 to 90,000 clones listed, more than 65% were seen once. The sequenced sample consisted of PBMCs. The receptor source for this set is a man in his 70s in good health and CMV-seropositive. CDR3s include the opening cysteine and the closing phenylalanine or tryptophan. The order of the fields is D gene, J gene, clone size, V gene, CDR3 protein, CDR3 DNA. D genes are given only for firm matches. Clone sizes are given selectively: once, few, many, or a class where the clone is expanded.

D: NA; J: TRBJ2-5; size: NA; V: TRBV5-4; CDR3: CASSFLASETQYF; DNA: TGTGCCAGCAGCTTCCTAGCGTCAGAGACCCAGTACTTC
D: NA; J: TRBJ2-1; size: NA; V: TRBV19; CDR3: CASSMGRDSYNEQFF; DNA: TGTGCCAGTAGTATGGGCAGGGACTCCTACAATGAGCAGTTCTTC
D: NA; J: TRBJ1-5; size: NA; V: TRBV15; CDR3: CATSRERGGVQPQHF; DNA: TGTGCCACCAGCAGAGAGAGAGGAGGGGTTCAGCCCCAGCATTTT
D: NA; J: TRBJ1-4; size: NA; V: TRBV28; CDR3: CATKTQGSTNEKLFF; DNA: TGTGCTACAAAGACACAGGGATCAACTAATGAAAAACTGTTTTTT
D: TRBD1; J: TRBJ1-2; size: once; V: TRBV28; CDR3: CASSLQGAYGYTF; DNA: TGTGCCAGCAGTCTCCAGGGGGCCTATGGCTACACCTTC
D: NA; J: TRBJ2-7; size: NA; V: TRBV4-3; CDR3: CASSQNRVGEQYF; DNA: TGCGCCAGCAGCCAAAACAGGGTCGGGGAGCAGTACTTC
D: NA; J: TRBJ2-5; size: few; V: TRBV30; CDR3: CAWRTPGLEETQYF; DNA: TGTGCCTGGAGGACACCGGGACTCGAGGAGACCCAGTACTTC
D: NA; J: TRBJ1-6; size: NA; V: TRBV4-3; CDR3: CASSQERSGTGSPLHF; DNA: TGCGCCAGCAGCCAAGAGCGGTCGGGTACTGGTTCACCCCTCCACTTT
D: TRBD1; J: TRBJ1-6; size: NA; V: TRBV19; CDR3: CASSLGTGPGSPLHF; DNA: TGTGCCAGTAGTCTCGGGACAGGGCCTGGTTCACCCCTCCACTTT
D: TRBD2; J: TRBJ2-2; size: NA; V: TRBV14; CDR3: CASSQRGLAPGELFF; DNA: TGTGCCAGCAGCCAAAGGGGACTAGCGCCCGGGGAGCTGTTTTTT
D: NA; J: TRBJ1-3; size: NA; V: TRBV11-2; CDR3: CASSSPGVPSGNTIYF; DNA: TGTGCCAGCAGCTCCCCAGGGGTTCCCTCTGGAAACACCATATATTTT
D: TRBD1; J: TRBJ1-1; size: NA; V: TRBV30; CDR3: CAWKGQGAVGAFF; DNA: TGTGCCTGGAAGGGACAGGGGGCGGTTGGAGCTTTCTTT
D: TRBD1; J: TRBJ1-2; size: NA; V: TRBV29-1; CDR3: CSHQGAHGYTF; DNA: TGCAGCCACCAGGGGGCTCATGGCTACACCTTC
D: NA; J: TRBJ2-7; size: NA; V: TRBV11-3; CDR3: CASSPRAGGSYEQYF; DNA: TGTGCCAGCAGCCCCCGGGCGGGCGGTTCCTACGAGCAGTACTTC
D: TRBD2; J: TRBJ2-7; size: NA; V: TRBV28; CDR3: CASSLTSGYSSYEQYF; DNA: TGTGCCAGCAGTCTGACTAGCGGATACAGCTCCTACGAGCAGTACTTC
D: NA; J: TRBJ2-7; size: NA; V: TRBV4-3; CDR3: CASSQGTGDYEQYF; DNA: TGCGCCAGCAGCCAAGGGACGGGAGACTACGAGCAGTACTTC
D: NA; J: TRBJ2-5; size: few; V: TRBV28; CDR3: CASSFSGTPPGYF; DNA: TGTGCCAGCAGTTTTTCCGGGACACCACCCGGGTACTTC
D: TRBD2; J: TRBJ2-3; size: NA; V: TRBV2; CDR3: CASSDIAGGPRTQYF; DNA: TGTGCCAGCAGTGATATAGCGGGAGGCCCCCGGACGCAGTATTTT
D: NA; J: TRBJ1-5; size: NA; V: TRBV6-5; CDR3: CASAGANQPQHF; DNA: TGTGCCAGCGCAGGGGCCAATCAGCCCCAGCATTTT
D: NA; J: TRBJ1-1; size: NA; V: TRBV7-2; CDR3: CASRIQVRTEAFF; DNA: TGTGCCAGCAGAATACAGGTCAGGACTGAAGCTTTCTTT
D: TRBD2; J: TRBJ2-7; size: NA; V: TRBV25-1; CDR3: CASSEYPGLAFSEGIF; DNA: TGTGCCAGCAGTGAATACCCGGGACTAGCGTTTTCGGAGGGGATCTTC
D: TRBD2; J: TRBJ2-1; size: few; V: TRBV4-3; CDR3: CASSQELAGGQFF; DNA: TGCGCCAGCAGCCAAGAATTAGCGGGGGGGCAGTTCTTC
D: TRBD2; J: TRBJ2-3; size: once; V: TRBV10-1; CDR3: CASRVAGGMEDTQYF; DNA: TGCGCCAGCAGGGTAGCGGGGGGTATGGAGGATACGCAGTATTTT
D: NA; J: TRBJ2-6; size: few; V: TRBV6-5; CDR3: CASSYRGSGANVLTF; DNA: TGTGCCAGCAGTTACAGGGGGTCTGGGGCCAACGTCCTGACTTTC
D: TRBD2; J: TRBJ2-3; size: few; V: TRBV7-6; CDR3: CASSLDGLAGQYF; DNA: TGTGCCAGCAGCTTAGACGGACTAGCGGGGCAGTATTTT
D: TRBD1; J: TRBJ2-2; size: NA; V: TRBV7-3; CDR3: CASSLYGQGGTGELFF; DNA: TGTGCCAGCAGCCTCTACGGACAGGGTGGCACCGGGGAGCTGTTTTTT
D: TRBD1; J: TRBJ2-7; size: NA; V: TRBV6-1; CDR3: CASRRDRDSYEQYF; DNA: TGTGCCAGCAGAAGGGACAGGGACTCCTACGAGCAGTACTTC
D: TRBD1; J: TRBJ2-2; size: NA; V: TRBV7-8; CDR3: CASSPMQDRGNTGELFF; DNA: TGTGCCAGCAGCCCCATGCAGGACAGGGGGAACACCGGGGAGCTGTTTTTT
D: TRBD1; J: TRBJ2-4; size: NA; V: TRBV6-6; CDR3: CATRQGTNIQYF; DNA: TGTGCCACTCGACAGGGGACAAACATTCAGTACTTC
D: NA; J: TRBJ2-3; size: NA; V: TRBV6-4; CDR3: CASSDGAGVKGTDTQYF; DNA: TGTGCCAGCAGTGACGGGGCAGGGGTTAAAGGCACAGATACGCAGTATTTT
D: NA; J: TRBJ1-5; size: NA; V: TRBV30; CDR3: CAWRDTQGLGNQPQHF; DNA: TGTGCCTGGAGGGACACCCAGGGTTTGGGCAATCAGCCCCAGCATTTT
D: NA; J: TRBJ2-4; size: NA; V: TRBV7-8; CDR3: CASSLGSRPQPNIQYF; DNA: TGTGCCAGCAGCTTAGGCTCGCGGCCACAACCGAACATTCAGTACTTC
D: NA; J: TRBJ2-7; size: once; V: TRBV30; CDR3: CAWSRGAYEQYF; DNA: TGTGCCTGGAGCAGGGGGGCCTACGAGCAGTACTTC
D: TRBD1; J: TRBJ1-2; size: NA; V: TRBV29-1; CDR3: CSVFGQGQYGYTF; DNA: TGCAGCGTGTTCGGACAGGGTCAATATGGCTACACCTTC
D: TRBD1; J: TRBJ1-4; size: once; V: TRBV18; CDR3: CASFSDRGGEKLFF; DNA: TGTGCCAGCTTCTCGGACAGGGGAGGCGAAAAACTGTTTTTT
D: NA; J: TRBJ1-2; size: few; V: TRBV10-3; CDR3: CAISPGGAYYGYTF; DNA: TGTGCCATCAGCCCAGGAGGGGCGTACTATGGCTACACCTTC
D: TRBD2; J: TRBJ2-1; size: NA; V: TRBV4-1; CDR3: CASSLGLAVYNEQFF; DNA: TGCGCCAGCAGCCTGGGACTAGCGGTCTACAATGAGCAGTTCTTC
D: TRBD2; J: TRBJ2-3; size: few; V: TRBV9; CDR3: CASSLAGGPSDTQYF; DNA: TGTGCCAGCAGCCTAGCGGGGGGGCCATCAGATACGCAGTATTTT
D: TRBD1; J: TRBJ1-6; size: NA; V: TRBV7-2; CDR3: CASTVQGGDNSPLHF; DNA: TGTGCCAGCACCGTACAGGGGGGCGATAATTCACCCCTCCACTTT